Sequencing of this TCR beta chain was carried out in a study of T cells in Graves' hyperthyroidism and ophthalmopathy (dated by TCRdb to the late 2010s). For context, the study as a whole: Peripheral blood was collected at initial diagnosis, before any treatment. Following sampling, methimazole starting at 30 mg daily was given to hyperthyroidism patients, and high-dose intravenous methylprednisolone was given to ophthalmopathy patients. An independent validation cohort of 18 to 20 hyperthyroidism patients and roughly 16 patients who later progressed to ophthalmopathy tested prospective prediction of ophthalmopathy. TCR Vbeta CDR3 sequencing of roughly 140 peripheral blood samples (43 ophthalmopathy, some 75 hyperthyroidism and roughly 17 progressor patients) is reported in the paper. The study also compared thyroid tissue and blood T-cell repertoires from several Graves' hyperthyroidism patients. The approximately 97 discovery patients were randomly divided into training and test sets at a 7:3 ratio. A discovery cohort of roughly 100 patients, approximately 44 with Graves' ophthalmopathy and approximately 60 with stable Graves' hyperthyroidism, was used to find distinguishing TCR V-J signatures.

Here is what the overall study found, with its caveats: No statistical method was used to fix the sample size in advance, and group allocation was not hidden from the investigators. In validation, the model predicted progression to ophthalmopathy with approximately 70% sensitivity and around 72% specificity, a median of about 6.7 months before onset. Most expanded thyroid clonotypes (frequency above 0.001) were also detected in blood, suggesting blood repertoires may reflect thyroid immune responses. A 13 V-J signature model separated ophthalmopathy from stable hyperthyroidism, with roughly 88% sensitivity and around 84% specificity in cross-validation and 80%/75% in testing.

TCR beta CDR3 regions were amplified from RNA transcripts. For the first round of RT-PCR on the TCR CDR3, the HTBI primer set was used together with the Qiagen OneStep RT-PCR kit. A second multiplex PCR round built the libraries, followed by size selection and purification. Libraries were sequenced paired-end with 100 bp reads on an Illumina HiSeq2000. The original methods were these. SOAPnuke was used to process the raw data, with reads discarded if the reads contained adapters or uncalled bases, had a mean Phred below 15, or lacked an exact constant-primer or identifier match. COPE v1.2.5 was used to merge high-quality paired reads, and clonotypes were defined as unique nucleotide sequences. Clonotypes were aligned to IMGT TRBV, TRBD and TRBJ reference segments using MiTCR v1.1. Only V-J combinations with frequency above 0.0001, covering 99% to 99.2% of repertoires, were analysed. A TCS score was defined as the ratio between F50 (clonal expansion) and ExV (chaos), using BLOSUM62-based TCRdist between CDR3 peptides within each V-J. Welch's t-statistics and random forest reduced around 520 V-J features to 10 to 15, which were used in a naive Bayes classifier (R e1071). TCRdb reprocessed the public reads (quality trimming at Q25 with fastp, clone calling with MiXCR) and kept in-frame beta chains. Here each entry gathers all rows of one CDR3 protein and keeps the most common genes and DNA. The V and J calls, along with clone size, are taken from TCRdb and not from the paper's own processing. This sample is represented by nearly 600,000 distinct CDR3 sequences; around 13% of them were singletons. The leading ten clones occupy roughly 5.5% of the sample.

At least ten counts were recorded for this clonotype. Its antigen has not been determined. Per-base qualities were not stored, and no clone one base away is much larger. V drops 4 bases and J drops 4 bases, leaving 25 bases in between. The CDR3, cysteine through phenylalanine, is 19 amino acids long. The sequence is cut down to CDR3 DNA, 57 bases in frame from base 1. From the germline V gene (reference sequence), CDR1 is MNHEY and CDR2 is SMNVEV. Hyperthyroidism patients were aged 18 to 65 years and newly diagnosed, with disease duration of less than 2 months. The study excluded patients with uncontrolled infections, other autoimmune diseases, pregnancy or lactation. Diagnoses were based on clinical symptoms, serum thyroxine and TRAb, thyroid ultrasound and orbital computed tomography. Blood from progressor patients was drawn when they were first diagnosed with hyperthyroidism, before any ophthalmopathy symptoms appeared. PBMCs were separated from roughly 9.3 ml of fresh peripheral blood using Ficoll-Paque density gradient centrifugation. Progressor patients were first diagnosed with Graves' hyperthyroidism and then developed ophthalmopathy during follow-up. Trizol reagent was used to extract total RNA, and RNA quality was then checked on an Agilent 2100 Bioanalyzer.

This sequence was found in a woman in her twenties or thirties with Graves' hyperthyroidism that later progressed to Graves' ophthalmopathy. Material for sequencing was blood. Recombination connected TRBV27 to TRBJ1-4, with a tentative D gene TRBD1 over 5 matching bases. The encoded CDR3 is CASSSDYRVGGTINEKLFF. The DNA reads TGTGCCAGCAGTTCCGACTACCGCGTCGGCGGGACGATTAATGAAAAACTGTTTTTT.